Sequencing of this TCR beta chain was carried out in a study of T cell responses to AZD1222 COVID-19 vaccine. As for this clone: Its matching antigen is unknown.

The table came from immunoSEQ multiplex PCR; TCRdb's copy has only in-frame clones and leaves some out. Of fewer than 110,000 clones listed, 90% are singletons. Findings of the study overall: The reported proportion of spike-specific TCRs targeting unmutated variant regions was nearly half. The donor cohort was predominantly white British with a female majority, and clonal diversity may have been underestimated.

The CDR3 length is 16 residues. Trimming pared 3 bases from V and 0 bases from J, leaving 11 bases between. Germline lookup yields CDR1 LNHNV and CDR2 YYDKDF (reference sequence). This sequence joins TRBV15 and TRBJ1-4, with unresolved D. This clonotype was obtained from an adult in good health. Material: peripheral blood, obtained on day 0 of AZD1222 vaccination. CDR3 in amino acids: CATSSLERATNEKLFF. The CDR3 nucleotides read TGTGCCACCAGCAGCCTTGAGCGTGCAACTAATGAAAAACTGTTTTTT.